The subject of this entry is one T cell receptor (beta chain). Its antigen is currently unknown. Germline V CDR1 and CDR2: LNHDA, SQIVND (reference sequence). This CDR3 contains 14 residues. With V trimmed by 2 bases and J by 4 bases, 3 bases remained unmatched. These data are taken from a study of T cells in localized non-small cell lung cancer. Points from the study as a whole: Appearing in adjacent lung were a median roughly 59 of the top 100 tumor clones. Because only a single region of the tumor was sequenced, heterogeneity remains possible. Elevated circulating T cell density in blood was associated with longer overall survival. Clonality peaked in uninvolved adjacent lung rather than tumor.

The assay was immunoSEQ multiplex PCR, and TCRdb's table has in-frame clones only and misses some. Of about 15,000 clones listed, about 80% are singletons. J is TRBJ1-2 and V is TRBV19; 8 nucleotides line up with TRBD1. The receptor comes from a female donor over 55 with stage I squamous cell lung carcinoma. Sequenced here: peripheral blood, sampled before any cancer treatment. CDR3 bases: TGTGCCAGTAGTATACAGGGGGCTTTCTATGGCTACACCTTC. It codes for CASSIQGAFYGYTF.